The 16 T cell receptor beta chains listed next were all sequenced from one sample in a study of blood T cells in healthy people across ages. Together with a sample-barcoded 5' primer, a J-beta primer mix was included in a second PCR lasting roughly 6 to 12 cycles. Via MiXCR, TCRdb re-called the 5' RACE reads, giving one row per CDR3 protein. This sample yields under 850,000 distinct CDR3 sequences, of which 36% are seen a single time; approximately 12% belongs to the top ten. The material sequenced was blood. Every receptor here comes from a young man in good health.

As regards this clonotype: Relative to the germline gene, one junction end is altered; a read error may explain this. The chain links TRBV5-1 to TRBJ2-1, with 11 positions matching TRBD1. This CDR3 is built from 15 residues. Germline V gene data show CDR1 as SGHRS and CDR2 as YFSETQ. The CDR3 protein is CAGSPGQGAPNEQFF. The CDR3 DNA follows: TGCGCCGGCAGCCCCGGACAGGGGGCGCCCAATGAGCAGTTCTTC.

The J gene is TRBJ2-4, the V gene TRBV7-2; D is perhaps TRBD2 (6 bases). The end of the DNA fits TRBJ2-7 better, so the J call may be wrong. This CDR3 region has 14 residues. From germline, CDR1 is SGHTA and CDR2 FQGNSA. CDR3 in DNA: TGTGCCAGCAGCCCAGGGATAGGGACTTACGAGCAGTACTTC. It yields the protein CASSPGIGTYEQYF.

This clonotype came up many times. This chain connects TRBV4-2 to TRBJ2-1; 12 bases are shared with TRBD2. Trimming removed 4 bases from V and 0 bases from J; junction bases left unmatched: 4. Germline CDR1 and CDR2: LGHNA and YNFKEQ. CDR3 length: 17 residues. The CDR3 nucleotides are TGTGCCAGCAGCCTCAGACTAGCGGGGGCCTCCTACAATGAGCAGTTCTTC. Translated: CASSLRLAGASYNEQFF.

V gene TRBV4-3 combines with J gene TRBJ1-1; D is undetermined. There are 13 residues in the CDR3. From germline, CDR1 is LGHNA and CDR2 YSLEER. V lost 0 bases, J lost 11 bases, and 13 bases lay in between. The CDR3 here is CASSQEGGKEAFF. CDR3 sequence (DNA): TGCGCCAGCAGCCAAGAGGGAGGGAAGGAGGCTTTCTTT.

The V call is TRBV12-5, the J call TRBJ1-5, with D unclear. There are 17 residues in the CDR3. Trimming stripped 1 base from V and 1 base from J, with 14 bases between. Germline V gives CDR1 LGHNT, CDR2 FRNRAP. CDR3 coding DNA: TGTGCTAGTGGTTTGGCTTCGACGACCCGGAGCAATCAGCCCCAGCATTTT. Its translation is CASGLASTTRSNQPQHF.

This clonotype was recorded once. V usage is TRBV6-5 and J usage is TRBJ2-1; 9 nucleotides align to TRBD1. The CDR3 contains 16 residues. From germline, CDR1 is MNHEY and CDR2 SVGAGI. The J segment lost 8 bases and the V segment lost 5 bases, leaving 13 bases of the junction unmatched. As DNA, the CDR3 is TGTGCCAGCAGTCCCATAATCCGGGACAGGGTAGATGAGCAGTTCTTC. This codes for CASSPIIRDRVDEQFF.

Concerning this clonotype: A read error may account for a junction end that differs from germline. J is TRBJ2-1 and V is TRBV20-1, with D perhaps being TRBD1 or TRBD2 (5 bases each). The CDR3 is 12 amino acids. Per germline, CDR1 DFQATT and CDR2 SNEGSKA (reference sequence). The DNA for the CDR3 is TGCAGGGCTAGAGATCGGGGCTATGAGCAGTTCTTC. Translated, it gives CRARDRGYEQFF.

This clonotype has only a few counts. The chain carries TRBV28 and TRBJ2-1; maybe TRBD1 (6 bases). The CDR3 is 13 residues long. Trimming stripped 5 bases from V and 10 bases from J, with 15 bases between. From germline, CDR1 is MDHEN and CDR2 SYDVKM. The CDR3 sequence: CASSKPGVGEQFF. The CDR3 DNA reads TGTGCCAGCAGTAAACCAGGGGTGGGGGAGCAGTTCTTC.

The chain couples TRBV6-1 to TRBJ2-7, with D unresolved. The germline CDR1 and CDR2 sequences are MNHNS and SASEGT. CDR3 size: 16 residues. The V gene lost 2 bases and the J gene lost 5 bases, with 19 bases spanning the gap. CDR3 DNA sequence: TGTGCCAGCAGTGAAAGATTTTCCGAAGGATCCCACGAGCAGTACTTC. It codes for CASSERFSEGSHEQYF.

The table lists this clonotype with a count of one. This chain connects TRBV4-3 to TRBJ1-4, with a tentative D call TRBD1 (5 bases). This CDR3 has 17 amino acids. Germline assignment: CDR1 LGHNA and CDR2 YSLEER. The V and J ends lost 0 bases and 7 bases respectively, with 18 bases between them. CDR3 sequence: CASSQDRDSPSGEKLFF. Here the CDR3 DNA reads TGCGCCAGCAGCCAAGATCGGGACTCGCCTTCGGGTGAAAAACTGTTTTTT.

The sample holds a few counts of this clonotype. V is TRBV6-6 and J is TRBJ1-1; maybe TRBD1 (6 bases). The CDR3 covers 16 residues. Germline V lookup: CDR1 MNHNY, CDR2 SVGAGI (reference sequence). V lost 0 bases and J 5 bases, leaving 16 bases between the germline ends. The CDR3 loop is CASSYSVGGGGTEAFF. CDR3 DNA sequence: TGTGCCAGCAGTTACTCGGTTGGTGGGGGCGGGACTGAAGCTTTCTTT.

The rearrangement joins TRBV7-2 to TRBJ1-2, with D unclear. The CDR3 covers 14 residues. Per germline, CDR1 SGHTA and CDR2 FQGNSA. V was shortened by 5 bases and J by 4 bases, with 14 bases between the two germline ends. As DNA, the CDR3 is TGTGCCAGCAGCCGCGAATCGAAGACCTATGGCTACACCTTC. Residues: CASSRESKTYGYTF.

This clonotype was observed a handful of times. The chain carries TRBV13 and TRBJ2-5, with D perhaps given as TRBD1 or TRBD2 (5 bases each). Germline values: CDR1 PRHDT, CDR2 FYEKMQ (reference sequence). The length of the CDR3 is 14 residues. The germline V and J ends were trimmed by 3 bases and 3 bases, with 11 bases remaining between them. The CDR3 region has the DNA TGTGCCAGCAGCTTGGAGGACATAGAAGAGACCCAGTACTTC. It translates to CASSLEDIEETQYF.

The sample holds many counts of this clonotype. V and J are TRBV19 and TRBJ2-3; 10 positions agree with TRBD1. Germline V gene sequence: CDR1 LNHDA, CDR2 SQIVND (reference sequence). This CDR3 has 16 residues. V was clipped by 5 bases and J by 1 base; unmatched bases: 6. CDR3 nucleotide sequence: TGTGCCAGTAGTGTTGCCGGGACAGGGGGCACAGATACGCAGTATTTT. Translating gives CASSVAGTGGTDTQYF.

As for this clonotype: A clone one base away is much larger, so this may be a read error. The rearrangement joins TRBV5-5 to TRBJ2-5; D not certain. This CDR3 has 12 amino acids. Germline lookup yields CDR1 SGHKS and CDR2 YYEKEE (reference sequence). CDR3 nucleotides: TGTGCCGGCAGTCATACTGAGGAGACCCAGTACTTC. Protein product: CAGSHTEETQYF.

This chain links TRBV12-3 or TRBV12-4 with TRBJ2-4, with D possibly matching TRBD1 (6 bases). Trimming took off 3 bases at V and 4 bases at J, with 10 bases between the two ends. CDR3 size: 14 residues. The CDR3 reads CASSFAGDKNIQYF. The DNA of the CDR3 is TGTGCCAGCAGTTTCGCAGGGGATAAAAACATTCAGTACTTC.